These 17 T cell receptor beta chains came from one sample sequenced in a study of beta chain features in type 1 diabetes. Expressed TCRB transcripts were sequenced after all isolated RNA was converted to cDNA. Produced via immunoSEQ multiplex PCR; TCRdb's table is partial and in-frame only. Among about 930,000 clones listed, 17% were seen once. The sample comprised naive CD4+ T cells from blood. The receptors were gathered from a woman aged 18-29 years in good health.

This clone showed up just a few times. The chain is built from TRBV4-2 and TRBJ2-3; a possible D gene is TRBD2 (5 bases). This CDR3 contains 19 residues. CDR1 is LGHNA and CDR2 is YNFKEQ in the germline V gene. The V gene lost 1 base and the J gene lost 4 bases, with 24 bases spanning the gap. This CDR3 reads CASSQAASTSLDIPDTQYF. DNA of the CDR3: TGTGCCAGCAGCCAAGCCGCTTCTACTAGTTTAGATATCCCAGATACGCAGTATTTT.

The chain recombines TRBV11-2 with TRBJ1-2; no firm D call. Germline V gene data show CDR1 as SGHAT and CDR2 as FQNNGV. CDR3 length equals 15 residues. The ends were cut back, 5 bases at V and 2 bases at J, with 15 bases in the middle. CDR3 in amino acids: CASSPGGGSNYGYTF. In DNA, the CDR3 is TGTGCCAGCAGCCCCGGCGGTGGTTCGAACTATGGCTACACCTTC.

The CDR3 DNA follows: TGTGCCAGCAGCTACCAAGGGCCCTCAAACTATGGCTACACCTTC. Encoded protein: CASSYQGPSNYGYTF. This chain uses TRBV7-8 with TRBJ1-2; D is ambiguous. Trimming removed 4 bases at V and 2 bases at J, with 14 bases between. Looked up from germline, CDR1 is SGHVS and CDR2 is FQNEAQ. This CDR3 has 15 residues.

The chain employs TRBV29-1 and TRBJ2-1; 9 bases line up with TRBD2. CDR1 and CDR2 (germline): SQVTM, ANQGSEA. Losses at the gene ends were 3 bases for V and 5 bases for J; bases not matched to a gene: 2. The CDR3 length is 13 residues. The CDR3 region has the DNA TGCAGCGTTGATGCGGGAGGGCACAATGAGCAGTTCTTC. Translation: CSVDAGGHNEQFF.

The chain is built from TRBV6-5 and TRBJ2-5; tentatively, D is TRBD2 (6 bases). The end of the DNA fits TRBJ2-7 better, so the J call may be wrong. The germline CDR1 and CDR2 sequences are MNHEY and SVGAGI. The CDR3 is 15 amino acids. The CDR3 DNA follows: TGTGCCAGCAGCCCGTTTTGGGAGCGGGCGTACGAGCAGTACTTC. This encodes CASSPFWERAYEQYF.

This clone was counted only a few times. V is TRBV5-6 and J is TRBJ2-2, with D possibly being TRBD2 (6 bases). This CDR3 contains 17 residues. The germline V and J ends were trimmed by 0 bases and 1 base, with 13 bases remaining between them. Germline CDR1 SGHDT, CDR2 YYEEEE. The CDR3 loop reads CASSLVNPGENTGELFF. In nucleotides, the CDR3 is TGTGCCAGCAGCTTGGTAAATCCGGGAGAGAACACCGGGGAGCTGTTTTTT. The whole variable domain, remainder taken from reference TRBV5-6 and TRBJ2-2, is DAGVTQSPTHLIKTRGQQVTLRCSPKSGHDTVSWYQQALGQGPQFIFQYYEEEERQRGNFPDRFSGHQFPNYSSELNVNALLLGDSALYLCASSLVNPGENTGELFFGEGSRLTVL.

This clone came up a few times. CDR3 in DNA: TGTGCCAGCACCCCGATTATGGAAAAGACCCAGTACTTC. This sequence encodes CASTPIMEKTQYF. This chain links TRBV2 with TRBJ2-5; D gene ambiguous. The CDR3 has 13 residues. With 7 bases removed from V and 6 bases from J, the gap between germline ends came to 15 bases. Germline assignment: CDR1 SNHLY and CDR2 FYNNEI.

In its sample, this clone was seen a few times. The V gene is TRBV4-2, the J gene TRBJ2-5, with 11 bases aligning to TRBD2. J gave up 1 base and V 6 bases, and 4 bases lay outside the gene matches. Germline V lookup: CDR1 LGHNA, CDR2 YNFKEQ. The CDR3 loop spans 15 amino acids. The CDR3 region has the DNA TGTGCCAGCAGTACTAGCGGGAGCACCCAAGAGACCCAGTACTTC. It codes for CASSTSGSTQETQYF.

In this sample, this clone turned up a few times. This chain joins TRBV2 and TRBJ2-3; no clear D gene. Trimming shortened V by 0 bases and J by 1 base, and 17 bases separated the two germline ends. Per the germline V gene, CDR1 is SNHLY and CDR2 is FYNNEI. CDR3 length equals 18 residues. The CDR3 region has the DNA TGTGCCAGCAGTGAAGCGACCCGACACGGGTACGGCACAGATACGCAGTATTTT. Translation gives CASSEATRHGYGTDTQYF.

The V call is TRBV27, the J call TRBJ2-3; D perhaps matches TRBD2 (6 bases). Germline V CDR1 and CDR2: MNHEY, SMNVEV (reference sequence). V lost 4 bases and J 1 base, leaving 12 bases between the germline ends. CDR3 size: 15 residues. The CDR3 protein is CASSWEDSRTDTQYF. In DNA, the CDR3 is TGTGCCAGCAGTTGGGAGGACTCACGCACAGATACGCAGTATTTT.

This clone was seen only a few times. V and J are TRBV4-1 and TRBJ2-4; TRBD1 is a possible D gene (5 bases). Germline V CDR1 and CDR2: MGHRA, YSYEKL. The CDR3 loop spans 15 amino acids. V was shortened by 2 bases and J by 0 bases, with 8 bases between the two germline ends. CDR3 sequence (DNA): TGCGCCAGCAGCCAACAGGGTATAGCCAAAAACATTCAGTACTTC. It translates to CASSQQGIAKNIQYF.

This clone has only a few counts. At the DNA level, this CDR3 is encoded by other sequences in the same sample as well. The rearrangement uses TRBV7-9 and TRBJ1-2; D remains unclear. V lost 2 bases, J lost 4 bases, and 5 bases lay in between. CDR1 SEHNR and CDR2 FQNEAQ come from the germline V gene (reference sequence). This CDR3 has 12 residues. The chain's CDR3 is CASSLSGYGYTF. CDR3 nucleotides: TGTGCCAGCAGCTTATCAGGCTATGGCTACACCTTC.

The genes are TRBV6-5 and TRBJ1-1, with D perhaps matching TRBD1 (6 bases). Germline loops: CDR1 MNHEY, CDR2 SVGAGI. V was shortened by 0 bases and J by 4 bases, with 12 bases between the two germline ends. This CDR3 has 15 amino acids. The CDR3 coding sequence is TGTGCCAGCAGTTACTCGGGCAGGGGTAGCACTGAAGCTTTCTTT. Encoded protein: CASSYSGRGSTEAFF.

This sequence joins TRBV7-2 and TRBJ1-3; D call uncertain. The CDR3 has 15 amino acids. Germline assignment: CDR1 SGHTA and CDR2 FQGNSA. V lost 3 bases, J lost 2 bases, and 11 bases lay in between. The CDR3 reads CASSFMGAPGNTIYF. CDR3 nucleotides: TGTGCCAGCAGCTTCATGGGCGCCCCTGGAAACACCATATATTTT.

The chain joins TRBV29-1 to TRBJ2-3; D is unresolved. Trimming pared 2 bases from V and 2 bases from J, leaving 17 bases between. Per the germline V gene, CDR1 is SQVTM and CDR2 is ANQGSEA. This CDR3 region has 16 residues. In DNA form, the CDR3 reads TGCAGCGTTGAAAACCCCCAGGACCTGGCCACAGATACGCAGTATTTT. This sequence encodes CSVENPQDLATDTQYF.

This clone is a singleton in its sample. V gene TRBV15 combines with J gene TRBJ1-1; D may be TRBD1 (6 bases). The CDR3 totals 15 residues. The V end lost 0 bases, the J end lost 2 bases, and 10 bases lay between the germline ends. Germline V gives CDR1 LNHNV, CDR2 YYDKDF (reference sequence). For the CDR3, the DNA is TGTGCCACCAGCAGAGAAACAGGGAGAAACACTGAAGCTTTCTTT. Translation: CATSRETGRNTEAFF.

The V gene is TRBV6-5, the J gene TRBJ1-2, with 8 bases matching TRBD1. The ends lost 2 bases at V and 6 bases at J; junction bases unmatched: 5. Germline CDR1 reads MNHEY; CDR2 reads SVGAGI. This CDR3 comprises 14 residues. The CDR3 reads CASSYDRGLDGYTF. CDR3 nucleotide sequence: TGTGCCAGCAGTTACGACAGGGGTTTGGATGGCTACACCTTC.